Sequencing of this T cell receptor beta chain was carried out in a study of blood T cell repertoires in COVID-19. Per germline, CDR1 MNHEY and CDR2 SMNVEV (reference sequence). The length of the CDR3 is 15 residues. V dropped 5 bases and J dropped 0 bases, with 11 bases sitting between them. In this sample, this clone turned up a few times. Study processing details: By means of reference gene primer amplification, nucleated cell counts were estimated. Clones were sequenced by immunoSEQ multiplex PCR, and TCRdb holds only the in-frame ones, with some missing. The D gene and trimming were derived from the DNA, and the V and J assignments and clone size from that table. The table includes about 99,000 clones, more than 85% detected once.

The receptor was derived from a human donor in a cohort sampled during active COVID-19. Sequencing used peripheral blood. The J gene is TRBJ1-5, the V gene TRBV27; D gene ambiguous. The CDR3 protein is CASSPTGYSNQPQHF. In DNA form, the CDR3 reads TGTGCCAGCAGTCCAACGGGGTATAGCAATCAGCCCCAGCATTTT.